These T cell receptor beta chains were read from a single sample in a study of control samples from healthy donors and cancer patients. The method was immunoSEQ multiplex PCR; TCRdb's version includes in-frame clones alone and lacks a portion of them. The sample holds about 80,000 clones; roughly 89% are singletons and the top ten take 5.5% to 7%. The sample taken for sequencing was blood. These receptors came from a man between 45 and 60 years old in good health. CDR3s include the opening cysteine and the closing phenylalanine or tryptophan. Each record gives: D gene, J gene, V gene, clone size, CDR3 DNA, CDR3 protein. D genes are given only for firm matches. Clone size is shown for a subset of rows, as once, few, many or a class of expanded clone.

- TRBJ2-7 TRBV6-2/TRBV6-3 once TGTGCCAGCAGTTATACCGCCGAGGGCTCCGAGCAGTACTTC CASSYTAEGSEQYF
TRBD2 TRBJ2-1 TRBV19 - TGTGCCAGTAGTCCCGGGACTAGCGGCAATGAGCAGTTCTTC CASSPGTSGNEQFF
TRBD1 TRBJ1-1 TRBV19 - TGTGCCAGTAAGCCGGGACAGCTATTGATTAGGGAAGCTTTCTTT CASKPGQLLIREAFF
- TRBJ2-3 TRBV18 few TGTGCCAGCTCACGAAGGGGCACAGATACGCAGTATTTT CASSRRGTDTQYF
- TRBJ1-6 TRBV5-1 - TGCGCCAGCAGCTTGGACAGGTTGGATAATTCACCCCTCCACTTT CASSLDRLDNSPLHF
- TRBJ2-2 TRBV20-1 - TGCAGTGCTAGGAGCACCGGGGAGCTGTTTTTT CSARSTGELFF
- TRBJ2-7 TRBV27 - TGTGCCAGCAGTTTATTCGTGCCCCATCCCGAGCAGTACTTC CASSLFVPHPEQYF
- TRBJ1-2 TRBV5-1 - TGCGCCAGCAGCTTGGACAAATATAGGATTTTC CASSLDKYRIF
- TRBJ2-2 TRBV6-4 - TGTGCCAGCAACACTACGGGGTTAACCGGGGAGCTGTTTTTT CASNTTGLTGELFF
TRBD1 TRBJ2-4 TRBV7-6 - TGTGCCAGCAGCCCCGGGACAGGGCAAAACATTCAGTACTTC CASSPGTGQNIQYF
- TRBJ1-1 TRBV6-5 - TGTGCCAGCAGTAAGACCGGGGGCGGCACTGAAGCTTTCTTT CASSKTGGGTEAFF
TRBD1 TRBJ1-1 TRBV19 - TGTGCCAGTAGTGCCCGGGACAGGGGGCGGGAGAACACTGAAGCTTTCTTT CASSARDRGRENTEAFF
- TRBJ1-5 TRBV6-5 few TGTGCCAGCAGAAGGAGCAATCAGCCCCAGCATTTT CASRRSNQPQHF
- TRBJ1-1 TRBV4-2 - TGTGCCAGCAGCCAAGGAGGGGCAGGGCAGAACACTGAAGCTTTCTTT CASSQGGAGQNTEAFF
TRBD1 TRBJ1-4 TRBV7-9 few TGTGCCAGCAGCCCGACCGGACAGGGGAGAGCTAATGAAAAACTGTTTTTT CASSPTGQGRANEKLFF
- TRBJ2-2 TRBV11-2 - TGTGCCAGCAGCTTAGGGACTTCCCAGCGGCTGTTTTTT CASSLGTSQRLFF
- TRBJ2-2 TRBV3-1/TRBV3-2 few TGTGCCAGCAGCTCAGGGAAGAACACCGGGGAGCTGTTTTTT CASSSGKNTGELFF
TRBD1 TRBJ1-4 TRBV2 - TGTGCCAGCAAACTAAGGGGGCTAGCAACTAATGAAAAACTGTTTTTT CASKLRGLATNEKLFF
- TRBJ1-2 TRBV19 once TGTGCCACGGGGGTTGGACACAACCGAAAAATCTATGGCTACACCTTC CATGVGHNRKIYGYTF
- TRBJ1-3 TRBV19 once TGTGCCAGTAGATTGGACTTCGGCTCTGGAAACACCATATATTTT CASRLDFGSGNTIYF
- TRBJ1-1 TRBV19 few TGTGCCAGTAGTATAGAGCCAGGCCGGGATGAAGCTTTCTTT CASSIEPGRDEAFF
TRBD1 TRBJ1-1 TRBV5-1 - TGCGCCAGCAGCCGTGTCGGGACAGGGGACTTGCGTGCTTTCTTT CASSRVGTGDLRAFF
- TRBJ1-2 TRBV3-1/TRBV3-2 - TGTGCCAGCAGCCTCAAAGGGGGGGTCCATGGCTACACCTTC CASSLKGGVHGYTF
- TRBJ1-1 TRBV6-5 - TGTGCCAGCATTGCTAGGGGCCCGAACACTGAAGCTTTCTTT CASIARGPNTEAFF
TRBD2 TRBJ2-7 TRBV6-1 - TGTGCCAGCAGTGAACTAGCGGGGGGCTCCTACGAGCAGTACTTC CASSELAGGSYEQYF